This T cell receptor (beta chain) is from a study of T cell responses to AZD1222 COVID-19 vaccine (dated by TCRdb to the early 2020s). About the full investigation: TCR sequencing covered fewer than 250 trial participants: 207 given two doses of AZD1222 and 26 given two doses of MenACWY control vaccine. Trial participants were enrolled into age subgroups of 18-55, 56-69 and 70-plus years, which contained approximately 150, 28 and 58 TCR-sequenced participants, respectively.

This clone occurred a few times. The clone's antigen remains unknown. Base-call qualities are not available, and no considerably larger clone is one nucleotide away. The identical CDR3 is also encoded by other nucleotide sequences in the sample. Taken with the paper, the label for time point translates to: about 28 days (+/-7) after the second vaccine dose. This sample's treatment or condition label indicates: meningococcal conjugate vaccine given as trial control. Vaccinee samples came from UK trials COV001 and COV002, including a single-blind randomized controlled phase 2/3 trial of AZD1222 (ChAdOx1 nCoV-19) in healthy adults. For TCRbeta chain sequencing, PBMC samples from trial participants were taken at day 0 and at day 28 after the second dose. Taken from cysteine to phenylalanine, the CDR3 has 10 residues. Here the CDR3 DNA is all that survives: 30 bases in frame from base 1. Deletion took 6 bases off V and 8 bases off J, with a span of 8 bases between the germline ends. CDR1 and CDR2, per the germline V gene (reference sequence), are DFQATT and SNEGSKA.

The CDR3 regions of human TCRbeta chains were analyzed by immunosequencing. As for the authors' bioinformatics: Repertoire TCRs were matched against a reference library of SARS-CoV-2-specific TCRs generated with the MIRA antigen-specificity platform. Breadth was defined as the fraction of unique TCRs that were SARS-CoV-2-associated, and depth was defined as the fraction of total T cells that were SARS-CoV-2-associated. Using the MIRA data, each spike-specific TCR was mapped to the spike region that the TCR reacts to and placed in a CD4 or CD8 class. Log10-transformed breadth and depth values were compared by one-way ANOVA with Sidak's multiple comparisons tests. The table was pulled from immuneACCESS by TCRdb, which kept in-frame rearrangements only. Such tables lose some clones; where checked, under half of the loss comes from unresolved V genes, and the rest has no known cause. Clonal size and the V and J genes are those of that table, whereas D and trimming came from the DNA. The sample profile shows 80,000 or so clones; 65% to 80% of them were found once. Approximately 25% of the sample is held by the ten biggest clonotypes.

General study outcomes and caveats: In the small 56-69-year group, the increase in depth fell short of significance, most likely because of low power. Because no day 14 peak-response samples were available, the repertoires could be characterized only after the peak T cell response. Only five to seven AZD1222 recipients were SARS-CoV-2 seropositive at baseline, limiting conclusions about previously exposed vaccinees. Vaccine-associated CD4 TCRs spanned the whole spike protein, with dominant responses in regions 160-218 and 743-854. Participants were mostly white British, with more females than males. The authors suggested clonal diversity may have been underestimated. A significant rise in spike-specific TCR breadth and depth was observed after two AZD1222 doses relative to day 0 and relative to MenACWY recipients. Reportedly, almost half of the unique spike-specific TCRs recognized epitopes lying outside the regions that are mutated in the B.1.351 and B.1.1.7 variants.

Sequenced material: peripheral blood, taken 28 days after the second dose of the MenACWY control vaccine. This sequence was found in an adult who received the MenACWY meningococcal vaccine as a control. The chain links TRBV20-1 with TRBJ2-1; the D gene is not confidently resolved. The DNA reads as follows: TGCAGTGCGACCAGAGATGAGCAGTTCTTC. The resulting protein is CSATRDEQFF.